The sequence of this TCR beta chain was determined in a study of T cell responses to AZD1222 COVID-19 vaccine. Study in general: Combined were second doses at about 4 or about 12 weeks.

Generated by immunoSEQ multiplex PCR, the TCRdb table keeps only in-frame clones and is missing some. The data hold 180,000 or so clones, with about 90% observed a single time. Of note for this clone: Its antigen remains unidentified.

Study observations and caveats: Spike-specific TCR repertoires showed rising breadth and depth after two AZD1222 doses. Nearly half of unique spike-specific TCRs reportedly avoided B.1.351 and B.1.1.7 mutated regions.

In germline, CDR1 is LNHDA, CDR2 SQIVND (reference sequence). V lost 5 bases, J lost 0 bases, and 2 bases stayed unmatched. The CDR3 extends over 15 amino acids. The chain uses TRBV19 and TRBJ2-1, with 9 bases aligning to TRBD1. This sample comprised peripheral blood, obtained on day 0 of AZD1222 vaccination. The sequence derives from an adult in good health. This CDR3 reads CASSGQGSSYNEQFF. Here the CDR3 DNA reads TGTGCCAGTAGTGGACAGGGGAGCTCCTACAATGAGCAGTTCTTC.